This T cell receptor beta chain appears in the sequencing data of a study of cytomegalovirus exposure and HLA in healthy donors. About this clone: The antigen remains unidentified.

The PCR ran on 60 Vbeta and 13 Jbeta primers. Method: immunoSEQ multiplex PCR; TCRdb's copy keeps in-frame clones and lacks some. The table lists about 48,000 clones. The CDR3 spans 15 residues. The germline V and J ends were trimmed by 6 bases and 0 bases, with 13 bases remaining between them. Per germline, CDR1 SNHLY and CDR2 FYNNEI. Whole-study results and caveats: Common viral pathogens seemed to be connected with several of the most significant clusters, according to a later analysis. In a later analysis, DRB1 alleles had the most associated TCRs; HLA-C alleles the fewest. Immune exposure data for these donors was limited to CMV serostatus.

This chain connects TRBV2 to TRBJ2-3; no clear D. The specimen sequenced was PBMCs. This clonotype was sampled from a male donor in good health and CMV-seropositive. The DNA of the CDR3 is TGTGCCAGCAGCTCAGGCCCCCTGAGCACAGATACGCAGTATTTT. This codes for CASSSGPLSTDTQYF.